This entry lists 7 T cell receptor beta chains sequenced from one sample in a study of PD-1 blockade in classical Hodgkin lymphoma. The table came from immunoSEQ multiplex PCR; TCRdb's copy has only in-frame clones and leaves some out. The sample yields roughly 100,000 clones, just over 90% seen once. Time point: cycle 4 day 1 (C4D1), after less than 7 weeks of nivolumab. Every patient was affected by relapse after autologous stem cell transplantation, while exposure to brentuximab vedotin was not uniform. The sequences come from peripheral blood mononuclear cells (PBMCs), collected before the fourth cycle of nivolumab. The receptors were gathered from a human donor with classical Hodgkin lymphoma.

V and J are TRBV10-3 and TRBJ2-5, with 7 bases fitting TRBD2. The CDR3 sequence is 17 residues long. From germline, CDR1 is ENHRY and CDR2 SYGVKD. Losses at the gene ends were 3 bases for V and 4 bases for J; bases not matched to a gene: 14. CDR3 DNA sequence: TGTGCCATCAGTGAAGGTCTGACTAGCTATGTTAGAGAGACCCAGTACTTC. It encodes CAISEGLTSYVRETQYF.

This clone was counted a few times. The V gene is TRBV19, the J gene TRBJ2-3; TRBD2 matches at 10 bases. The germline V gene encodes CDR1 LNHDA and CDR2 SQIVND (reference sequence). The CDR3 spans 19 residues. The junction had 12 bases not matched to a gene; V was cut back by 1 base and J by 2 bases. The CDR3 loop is CASSIAWLAGVVDTDTQYF. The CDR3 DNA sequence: TGTGCCAGTAGTATAGCTTGGCTAGCGGGAGTGGTGGACACAGATACGCAGTATTTT.

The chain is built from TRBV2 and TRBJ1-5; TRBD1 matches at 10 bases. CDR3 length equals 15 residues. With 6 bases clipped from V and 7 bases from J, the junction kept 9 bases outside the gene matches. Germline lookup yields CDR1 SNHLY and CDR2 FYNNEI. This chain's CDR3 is CASSRMSTGGQPQHF. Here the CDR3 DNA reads TGTGCCAGCAGCCGCATGTCGACAGGGGGCCAGCCCCAGCATTTT. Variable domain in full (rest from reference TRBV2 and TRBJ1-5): EPEVTQTPSHQVTQMGQEVILRCVPISNHLYFYWYRQILGQKVEFLVSFYNNEISEKSEIFDDQFSVERPDGSNFTLKIRSTKLEDSAMYFCASSRMSTGGQPQHFGDGTRLSIL.

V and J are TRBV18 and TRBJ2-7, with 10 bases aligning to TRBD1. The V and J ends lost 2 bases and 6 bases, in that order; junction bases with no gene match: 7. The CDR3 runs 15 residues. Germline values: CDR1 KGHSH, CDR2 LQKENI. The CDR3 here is CASSPSRTGGSEQYF. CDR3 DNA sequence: TGTGCCAGCTCACCATCAAGGACAGGGGGGTCCGAGCAGTACTTC.

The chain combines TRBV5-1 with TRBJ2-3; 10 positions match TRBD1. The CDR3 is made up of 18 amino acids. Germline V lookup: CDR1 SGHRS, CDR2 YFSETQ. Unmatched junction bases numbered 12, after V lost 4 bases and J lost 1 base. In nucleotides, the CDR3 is TGCGCCAGCAGCCATGTTCCCGCCGGGACAGGGGGCACAGATACGCAGTATTTT. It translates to CASSHVPAGTGGTDTQYF.

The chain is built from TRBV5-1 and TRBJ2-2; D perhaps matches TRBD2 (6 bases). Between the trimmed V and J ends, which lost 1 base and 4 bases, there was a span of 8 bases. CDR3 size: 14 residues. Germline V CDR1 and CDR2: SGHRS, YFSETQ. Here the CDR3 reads CASSLQGGTGELFF. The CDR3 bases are TGCGCCAGCAGCTTGCAGGGAGGCACCGGGGAGCTGTTTTTT.

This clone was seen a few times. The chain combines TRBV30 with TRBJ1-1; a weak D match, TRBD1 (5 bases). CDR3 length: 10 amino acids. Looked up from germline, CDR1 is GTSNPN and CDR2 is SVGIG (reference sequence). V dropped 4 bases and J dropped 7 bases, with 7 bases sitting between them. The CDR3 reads CAWKQVEAFF. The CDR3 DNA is TGTGCCTGGAAACAGGTTGAAGCTTTCTTT.